The rows below give T cell receptor beta chains drawn from one sample of a study of circulating and synovial CD4+ cells in juvenile arthritis. Produced via immunoSEQ multiplex PCR; TCRdb's table is partial and in-frame only. Of 30,000 to 40,000 clones in the sample, about 94% were seen once. The sample consisted of CD4+ T cells from blood. The source is a human donor with juvenile idiopathic arthritis. Both conserved end residues are part of each CDR3. Fields, in order: J gene, V gene, clone size, D gene, CDR3 length, CDR3 DNA, CDR3 protein. The D gene is left open where the match is weak. Only part of the rows carry a size: once, few, many, or a class if the clone is expanded.

TRBJ2-7 TRBV7-2 NA TRBD2 13 TGTGCCAGCAGCACGGGGGGGCCCTACGAGCAGTACTTC CASSTGGPYEQYF
TRBJ1-1 TRBV6-1 NA NA 12 TGTGCCAGCAGTGAAGGGCAGGGTTTTACTTTCTTT CASSEGQGFTFF
TRBJ1-4 TRBV19 few TRBD1 14 TGTGCCAGTAGTCCTTGGACAGGGAGGGAAAAACTGTTTTTT CASSPWTGREKLFF
TRBJ1-2 TRBV7-9 NA NA 15 TGTGCCAGCAGCGCGACCCCGAGGGCGGACTATGGCTACACCTTC CASSATPRADYGYTF
TRBJ2-5 TRBV19 few TRBD1 15 TGTGCCAGTAGAATCTCGACAGGGAGCACAGAGACCCAGTACTTC CASRISTGSTETQYF
TRBJ2-5 TRBV2 NA NA 11 TGTGCCAGCAGGGCCCAAGAGACCCAGTACTTC CASRAQETQYF
TRBJ1-2 TRBV9 NA NA 12 TGTGCCAGCTCCCAAGCGGGCCGGGTGGGGACCTTC CASSQAGRVGTF
TRBJ1-5 TRBV7-2 NA NA 14 TGTGCCAGCAGCTCCCAACAGGTACATCAGCCCCAGCATTTT CASSSQQVHQPQHF
TRBJ1-5 TRBV7-2 NA NA 13 TGTGCCAGCAGCTCCCGGGTCAATCAGCCCCAGCATTTT CASSSRVNQPQHF
TRBJ2-2 TRBV5-1 NA TRBD2 15 TGCGCCACCTCAGGGCGGGGGGCCAACACCGGGGAGCTGTTTTTT CATSGRGANTGELFF
TRBJ1-3 TRBV15 NA NA 17 TGTGCCACCAGCACTCGACAGTTCTCAAGCTCTGGAAACACCATATATTTT CATSTRQFSSSGNTIYF
TRBJ2-1 TRBV10-3 few TRBD2 15 TGTGCCATCAGTACTTCTAGCGGGGCCTACAATGAGCAGTTCTTC CAISTSSGAYNEQFF
TRBJ2-7 TRBV25-1 NA TRBD2 15 TGTGCCAGCCCAAACGGGGGGGAATACTCCTACGAGCAGTACTTC CASPNGGEYSYEQYF
TRBJ2-5 TRBV4-1 NA TRBD2 16 TGCGCCAGCAGCCGGACTAGCGGGGGGGCTACGGAGACCCAGTACTTC CASSRTSGGATETQYF
TRBJ1-6 TRBV18 NA TRBD1 18 TGTGCCAGCTCACCCGTCCCGACAGGGAGAGGTCAGGATTCACCCCTCCACTTT CASSPVPTGRGQDSPLHF
TRBJ2-3 TRBV7-3 NA TRBD2 16 TGTGCCAGCAGCTTGACTAGCGGGGGACTCACAGATACGCAGTATTTT CASSLTSGGLTDTQYF
TRBJ2-1 TRBV12-5 NA TRBD1 17 TGTGCTAGTGGTTTGGTAAGGGGCCAGGGGGCGAAAAATGAGCAGTTCTTC CASGLVRGQGAKNEQFF
TRBJ2-7 TRBV5-4 NA TRBD1 14 TGTGCCAGCAGCCCCAGCGGACAGGTCTACGAGCAGTACTTC CASSPSGQVYEQYF
TRBJ2-7 TRBV6-1 NA TRBD1 15 TGTGCCAGCACTATTGACAGGGGCCTTACTTACGAGCAGTACTTC CASTIDRGLTYEQYF
TRBJ1-6 TRBV11-1 once NA 16 TGTGCCAGCAGCTTAGAGCGGAGACCCTATAATTCACCCCTCCACTTT CASSLERRPYNSPLHF
TRBJ2-7 TRBV7-3 NA TRBD2 18 TGTGCCAGCAGCTTACACGGCGGGACTAGCGGGAAACGCTACGAGCAGTACTTC CASSLHGGTSGKRYEQYF
TRBJ2-1 TRBV19 NA TRBD1 17 TGTGCCAGTAGTATAGATGATACAGGGGGCTCCTACAATGAGCAGTTCTTC CASSIDDTGGSYNEQFF
TRBJ1-1 TRBV5-1 NA TRBD1 15 TGCGCCAGCAGCTTGAGTGGGACAGGGAACACTGAAGCTTTCTTT CASSLSGTGNTEAFF
TRBJ2-1 TRBV7-9 NA NA 16 TGTGCCAGCAGCGCGAGGACTGTGCACCCCTACAATGAGCAGTTCTTC CASSARTVHPYNEQFF
TRBJ1-6 TRBV7-3 NA TRBD1 13 TGTGCCAGCAGCTACAGGGGCGATTCACCCCTCCACTTT CASSYRGDSPLHF
TRBJ1-4 TRBV6-1 NA TRBD1 15 TGTGCCAGCAGCAATACAGGGGGAACTAATGAAAAACTGTTTTTT CASSNTGGTNEKLFF